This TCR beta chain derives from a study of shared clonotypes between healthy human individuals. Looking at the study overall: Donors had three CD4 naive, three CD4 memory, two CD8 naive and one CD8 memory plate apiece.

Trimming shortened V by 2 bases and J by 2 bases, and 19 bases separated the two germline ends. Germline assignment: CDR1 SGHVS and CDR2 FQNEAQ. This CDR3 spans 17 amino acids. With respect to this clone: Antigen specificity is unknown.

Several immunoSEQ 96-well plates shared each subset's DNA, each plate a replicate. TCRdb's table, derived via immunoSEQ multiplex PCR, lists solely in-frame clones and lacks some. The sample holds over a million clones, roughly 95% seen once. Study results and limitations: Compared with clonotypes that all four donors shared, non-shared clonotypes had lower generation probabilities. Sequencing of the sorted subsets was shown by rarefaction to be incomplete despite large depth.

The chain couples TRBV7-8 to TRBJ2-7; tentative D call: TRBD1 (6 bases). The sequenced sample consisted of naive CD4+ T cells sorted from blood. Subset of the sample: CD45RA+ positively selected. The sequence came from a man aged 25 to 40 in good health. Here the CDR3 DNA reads TGTGCCAGCAGCTTAATTATTTCAGGGGTCCTCACCTACGAGCAGTACTTC. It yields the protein CASSLIISGVLTYEQYF.